Here is one TCR beta chain with its context. This sample was taken from a study of blood T cell repertoires in COVID-19. Study-wide context: Acute-phase and convalescent COVID-19 samples originated in the United States, Italy and Spain. The cDNA or gDNA used as material had been derived from T cells, B-cell-depleted T cells, or PBMCs.

Participants were placed into cohorts based on the clinical history they reported. Germline CDR1 SGHRS, CDR2 YFSETQ. This CDR3 has 15 residues. Trimming shortened V by 2 bases and J by 7 bases, and 15 bases separated the two germline ends. Sequenced by immunoSEQ multiplex PCR; TCRdb stores in-frame clones only, minus some. This table holds some 330,000 clones, around 87% found once. This TCR came from a man aged 35 to 55 in a cohort exposed to, infected with or recovered from COVID-19 (not recorded which). The gene calls are TRBV5-1 and TRBJ1-4; D remains ambiguous. The material sequenced was PBMCs or T cells enriched from blood (not recorded which). CDR3 nucleotide sequence: TGCGCCAGCAGCTTTCAAGGAGGGCTCCGTGAAAAACTGTTTTTT. This sequence encodes CASSFQGGLREKLFF.